This T cell receptor (beta chain) was profiled in a study of regulatory T cells in long-lasting Graves disease (dated by TCRdb to the early 2020s). Turning to the overall study: Persistent Graves' disease was defined as antithyroid drug treatment for over 5 years with persistently positive TSH receptor autoantibodies. Patients with persistent Graves' disease were compared with patients with newly diagnosed Graves' disease using TCR sequencing and RNA sequencing of peripheral blood. The study was conducted in China and was registered as a clinical trial. A total of approximately 35 samples underwent TCR sequencing: about 13 from persistent and some 20 from newly diagnosed Graves' disease patients. In the clinical cohort, patients with persistent Graves' disease had used antithyroid drugs for an average of around 9.3 years. Overall study results and their limits: Sequencing and analysis were limited to the TCR beta chain. Peripheral blood alone was examined, since thyroid tissue, which constituted the primary lesion, could not be accessed. As a limitation, the authors acknowledged that the small sample size may reduce accuracy. Persistent disease showed preferential use of TRBV28, TRBJ1-2 and TRBJ2-5, whereas newly diagnosed disease favored TRBV20-1 and TRBJ2-1. Lower TCR Shannon entropy and fewer highly expanded clones were observed in persistent Graves' disease patients than in newly diagnosed patients, which suggested clonal expansion. Patients with persistent disease shared more public clonotypes (approximately 2,500) than newly diagnosed patients did (roughly 970).

The receptor library was made with multiplex PCR. The run used an Illumina HiSeq 4000. CDR3 regions were amplified by Arm-PCR with iRepertoire HTBI primers to construct TCR beta libraries. Before sequencing, the PCR products underwent gel purification. Turning to the authors' computational methods: Gene usage analysis of CDR3 amino acid clonotypes relied on the approximately 68 TRBV and about 15 TRBJ segments identified across samples. COPE and FqMerger were used to merge filtered high-quality paired reads into contigs. BLAST was used to align contigs to the IMGT TRBV, TRBD and TRBJ reference genes, and CDR3 was defined following IMGT. Any clonotype with a frequency above 0.1% was counted as a highly expanded clone. Repertoire diversity was measured by Shannon entropy, and V-J evenness by the Gini coefficient. A clonotype found in more than one individual was treated as public. In-frame beta chains were kept once TCRdb had trimmed the public reads at Q25 with fastp and called clones with MiXCR. Rows are combined by CDR3 protein, so each entry shows the most common genes and DNA. TCRdb's processing, not the authors' own work, is the source of the V and J calls. This sample gives approximately 440,000 distinct CDR3 sequences in total; less than 25% of them show up just once. About a quarter of the sample is taken by the ten largest.

The sample's time point, from its label and the paper: persistent/refractory GD, antithyroid drugs over 5 years with positive TRAb. For both TCR sequencing and RNA sequencing, RNA was extracted from PBMCs in TRIzol. The diagnosis of Graves' disease followed American Thyroid Association guidelines. Patients for the study were recruited at an endocrinology department in Xi'an, China. Each patient gave 8.5 to 9.5 milliliters of peripheral blood, collected in an EDTA anticoagulant tube. Ficoll Paque Plus density gradient separation was used to isolate PBMCs, and no further T cell sorting was done. An Agilent 2100 Bioanalyzer and agarose gel were used to check RNA quality, and a NanoDrop 2000 was used to measure RNA concentration. At least ten counts were recorded for this clonotype. It lacks a known antigen. No much larger clonotype is one base removed from it; base qualities were not supplied. V was cut back by 1 base and J by 2 bases, leaving a gap of 18 bases between them. CDR1 and CDR2, looked up from the germline V gene, are SGHTA and FQGNSA. From the cysteine through the phenylalanine, the CDR3 covers 17 amino acids. Of the read, only the CDR3 DNA is kept; its 51 bases are in frame from base 1.

Sample: peripheral blood mononuclear cells (PBMCs), taken when the disease was refractory, from a patient treated with antithyroid drugs. This chain joins TRBV7-2 to TRBJ2-7; tentative D gene TRBD2, with 6 bases matching. The sequence was collected from a female donor with Graves disease. The CDR3 protein: CASSLEGGGSVTYEQYF. The DNA reads as follows: TGTGCCAGCAGCTTAGAGGGTGGGGGGTCCGTCACCTACGAGCAGTACTTC. Supplemented by the reference TRBV7-2 and TRBJ2-7 proteins around the CDR3, the complete variable domain is GAGVSQSPSNKVTEKGKDVELRCDPISGHTALYWYRQSLGQGLEFLIYFQGNSAPDKSGLPSDRFSAERTGGSVSTLTIQRTQQEDSAVYLCASSLEGGGSVTYEQYFGPGTRLTVT.